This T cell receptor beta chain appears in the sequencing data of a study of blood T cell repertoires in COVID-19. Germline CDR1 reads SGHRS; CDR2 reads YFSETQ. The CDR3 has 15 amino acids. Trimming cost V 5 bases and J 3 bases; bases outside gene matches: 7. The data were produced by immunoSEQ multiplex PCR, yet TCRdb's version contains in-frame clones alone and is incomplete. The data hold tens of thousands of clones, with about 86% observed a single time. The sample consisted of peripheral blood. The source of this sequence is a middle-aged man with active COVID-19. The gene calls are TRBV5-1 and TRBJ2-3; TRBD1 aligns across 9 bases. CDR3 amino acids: CASRPIGTGTDTQYF. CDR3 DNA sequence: TGCGCCAGCAGACCTATCGGGACAGGGACAGATACGCAGTATTTT. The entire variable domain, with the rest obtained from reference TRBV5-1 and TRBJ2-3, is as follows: KAGVTQTPRYLIKTRGQQVTLSCSPISGHRSVSWYQQTPGQGLQFLFEYFSETQRNKGNFPGRFSGRQFSNSRSEMNVSTLELGDSALYLCASRPIGTGTDTQYFGPGTRLTVL.